These T cell receptor beta chains were read from a single sample in a study of CD8+ T cells in alopecia areata. The assay was immunoSEQ multiplex PCR, and TCRdb's table has in-frame clones only and misses some. Of 6,500 to 10,000 clones listed, 55% are singletons. This specimen consisted of skin, obtained at week 0. The receptors derive from a human donor with alopecia areata. Both conserved end residues are part of each CDR3. The D gene is left open where the match is weak. Clone sizes are given selectively: once, few, many, or a class where the clone is expanded.

-,TRBV6-1,TRBJ2-7,-,CASSEGGRYEQYF,TGTGCCAGCAGTGAAGGGGGGAGATACGAGCAGTACTTC
-,TRBV28,TRBJ2-7,TRBD2,CASSPGGRAGEEQYF,TGTGCCAGCAGTCCCGGTGGGAGGGCTGGGGAGGAGCAGTACTTC
-,TRBV7-2,TRBJ1-5,-,CASSFGQINQPQHF,TGTGCCAGCAGCTTTGGGCAGATCAATCAGCCCCAGCATTTT
-,TRBV4-3,TRBJ2-3,-,CASSPRTQGTDTQYF,TGCGCCAGCAGCCCCCGTACACAGGGCACAGATACGCAGTATTTT
-,TRBV5-1,TRBJ1-1,TRBD1,CASSLEQGRTEAFF,TGCGCCAGCAGCTTGGAACAGGGGAGGACTGAAGCTTTCTTT
once,TRBV9,TRBJ2-3,TRBD2,CASSETSGTDTQYF,TGTGCCAGCAGCGAGACTAGCGGCACAGATACGCAGTATTTT
few,TRBV28,TRBJ1-1,TRBD1,CASRPQGARGTEAFF,TGTGCCAGCAGACCCCAGGGGGCGCGGGGGACTGAAGCTTTCTTT
-,TRBV5-6,TRBJ2-5,TRBD1,CASSPGQGWETQYF,TGTGCCAGCAGCCCGGGACAGGGGTGGGAGACCCAGTACTTC
-,TRBV6-6,TRBJ2-7,-,CASSYSGREQYF,TGTGCCAGCAGTTACTCAGGGCGAGAGCAGTACTTC
few,TRBV7-9,TRBJ2-7,-,CASSPSTGPYEQYF,TGTGCCAGCAGCCCGTCGACAGGACCCTACGAGCAGTACTTC
few,TRBV7-9,TRBJ1-1,TRBD1,CACKQGSNTEAFF,TGTGCCTGCAAACAGGGGTCGAACACTGAAGCTTTCTTT
-,TRBV25-1,TRBJ1-5,TRBD1,CASRGGLGDQPQHF,TGTGCCAGCAGAGGGGGCCTTGGGGATCAGCCCCAGCATTTT
-,TRBV4-1,TRBJ2-3,TRBD2,CASSPASWREGWGTDTQYF,TGCGCCAGCAGCCCGGCGTCCTGGCGGGAGGGCTGGGGCACAGATACGCAGTATTTT
-,TRBV29-1,TRBJ2-7,TRBD2,CSVEIIGLGKVDEQYF,TGCAGCGTTGAAATCATTGGACTAGGGAAGGTTGACGAGCAGTACTTC
-,TRBV14,TRBJ1-2,-,CAGSQDVRQFYTF,TGTGCCGGCAGCCAGGATGTCCGGCAATTCTACACCTTC
-,TRBV11-2,TRBJ2-3,TRBD2,CASSLRGSGSAQYF,TGTGCCAGCAGCCTTCGCGGTAGCGGGAGTGCGCAGTATTTT
-,TRBV15,TRBJ1-4,-,CATSRAPWVGEKLFF,TGTGCCACCAGCAGAGCCCCGTGGGTCGGTGAAAAACTGTTTTTT
-,TRBV7-9,TRBJ2-3,TRBD2,CASSLSGSSTDTQYF,TGTGCCAGCAGCCTTAGCGGGAGTTCAACAGATACGCAGTATTTT
-,TRBV19,TRBJ1-3,-,CATTGFSGNTIYF,TGTGCCACCACAGGCTTCTCTGGAAACACCATATATTTT
-,TRBV6-6,TRBJ2-7,TRBD2,CASATMTSGTHEQYF,TGTGCCAGCGCCACGATGACTAGCGGGACCCACGAGCAGTACTTC